This entry features one T cell receptor beta chain sequence. Trimming removed 7 bases from V and 5 bases from J; junction bases left unmatched: 4. The V gene's germline CDR1 is SQVTM and CDR2 ANQGSEA. CDR3 size: 12 residues. This sample stems from a study of T cell changes during pregnancy in multiple sclerosis. Clones were sequenced by immunoSEQ multiplex PCR, and TCRdb holds only the in-frame ones, with some missing. The sample lists under 55,000 clones; roughly 91% were seen once. The source of this sequence is a female donor in good health, enrolled as a control in a pregnancy study. The chain is built from TRBV29-1 and TRBJ2-1; TRBD1 matches 8 bases. Sequencing was performed on CD4+ T cells from peripheral blood mononuclear cells, taken after pregnancy. CDR3 nucleotide sequence: TGCAGCGGGGGACAGGACAACAATGAGCAGTTCTTC. This encodes CSGGQDNNEQFF.